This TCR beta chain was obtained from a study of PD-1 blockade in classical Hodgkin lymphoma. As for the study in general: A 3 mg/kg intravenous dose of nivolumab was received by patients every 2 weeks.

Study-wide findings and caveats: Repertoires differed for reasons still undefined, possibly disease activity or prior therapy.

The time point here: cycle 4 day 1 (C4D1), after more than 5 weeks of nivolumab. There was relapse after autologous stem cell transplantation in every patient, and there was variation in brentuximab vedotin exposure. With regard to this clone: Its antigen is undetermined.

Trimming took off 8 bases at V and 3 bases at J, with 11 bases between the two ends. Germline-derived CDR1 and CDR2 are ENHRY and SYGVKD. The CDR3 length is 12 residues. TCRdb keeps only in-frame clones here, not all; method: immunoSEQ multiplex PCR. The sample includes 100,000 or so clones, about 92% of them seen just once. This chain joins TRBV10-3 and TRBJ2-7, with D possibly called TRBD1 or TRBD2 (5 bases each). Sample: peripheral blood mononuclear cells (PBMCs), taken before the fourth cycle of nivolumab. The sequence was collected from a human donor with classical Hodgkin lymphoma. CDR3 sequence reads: CAIGAGIYEQYF. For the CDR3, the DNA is TGTGCCATCGGGGCGGGCATCTACGAGCAGTACTTC.